This record looks at one T cell receptor (beta chain) sequence and its context. What it recognizes is unknown. The record originates from a study of shared clonotypes between healthy human individuals. In the original processing: ImmunoSEQ only sent back junction sequences with no quality scores, so filtering was done differently. Profiled with immunoSEQ multiplex PCR; TCRdb holds only in-frame clones, not every one. The DNA was the basis for D and trimming; V, J and clone size are from that table. In the table there are over 400,000 clones, roughly 95% of which are singletons. Both subsets, CD45RA+ naive and CD45RA-negative memory, were split from the CD4+ cells. CDR3 length: 16 residues. Germline V gives CDR1 SGHTS, CDR2 YDEGEE. V shed 0 bases, J shed 7 bases, and the junction held 2 bases outside the gene matches. Study outcomes and limitations: All-four-donor shared clonotypes had higher generation probabilities than non-shared clonotypes did.

Material: naive CD4+ T cells sorted from blood. The sample's subset: CD45RA+ positively selected. This receptor was obtained from a woman in her 30s in good health. The chain has TRBV5-8 and TRBJ2-1, with 15 bases matching TRBD2. The CDR3, as DNA: TGTGCCAGCAGCTTGGGGACTAGCGGGAGGGTGAATGAGCAGTTCTTC. Translation: CASSLGTSGRVNEQFF.